This T cell receptor beta chain was sequenced in a study of control samples from healthy donors and cancer patients. Germline V gene lookup returns CDR1 SSHAT and CDR2 FNYEAQ (reference sequence). The CDR3 spans 17 residues. Trimming cost V 5 bases and J 8 bases, with 25 bases left between them. Here immunoSEQ multiplex PCR was the method, and the copy in TCRdb shows in-frame clones only, minus some. Among about 140,000 clones listed, about 90% were seen once. This receptor was obtained from a man aged 18 to 30 in good health. Sequenced input: blood. The rearrangement joins TRBV7-7 to TRBJ2-1, with D perhaps TRBD1 (6 bases). This CDR3 reads CASSPRTGLLGLDEQFF. CDR3 coding DNA: TGTGCCAGCAGCCCGCGAACAGGGCTGTTAGGTTTGGATGAGCAGTTCTTC.